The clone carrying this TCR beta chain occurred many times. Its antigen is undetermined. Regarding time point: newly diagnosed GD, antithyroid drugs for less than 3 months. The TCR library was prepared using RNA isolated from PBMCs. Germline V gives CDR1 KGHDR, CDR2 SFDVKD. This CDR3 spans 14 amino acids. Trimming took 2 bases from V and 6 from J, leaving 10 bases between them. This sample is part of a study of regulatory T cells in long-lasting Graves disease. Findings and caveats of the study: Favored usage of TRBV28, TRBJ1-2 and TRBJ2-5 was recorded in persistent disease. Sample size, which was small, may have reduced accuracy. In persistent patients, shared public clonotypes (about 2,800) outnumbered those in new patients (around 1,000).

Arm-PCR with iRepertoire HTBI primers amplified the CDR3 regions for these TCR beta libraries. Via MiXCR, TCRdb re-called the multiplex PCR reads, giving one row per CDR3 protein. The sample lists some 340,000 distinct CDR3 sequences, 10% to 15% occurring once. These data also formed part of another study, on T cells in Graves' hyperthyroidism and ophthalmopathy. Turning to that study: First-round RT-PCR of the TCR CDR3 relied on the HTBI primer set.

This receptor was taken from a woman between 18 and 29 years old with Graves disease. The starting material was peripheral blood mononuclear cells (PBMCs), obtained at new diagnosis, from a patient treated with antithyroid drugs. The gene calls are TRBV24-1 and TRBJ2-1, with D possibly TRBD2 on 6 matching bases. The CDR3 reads CATSDWTKGNEQFF. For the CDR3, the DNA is TGTGCCACCAGTGATTGGACTAAGGGCAATGAGCAGTTCTTC.